Below are 25 T cell receptor beta chains sequenced from a single sample in a study of T cells after posttransplantation cyclophosphamide. Using immunoSEQ multiplex PCR, the repertoire was profiled, and TCRdb retains in-frame clones only, with some absent. The table includes about 50,000 clones, under 95% detected once. The sequencing input was PBMCs. These TCRs come from a woman under 40 in good health and a related stem cell transplant donor.

This rearrangement joins TRBV6-5 to TRBJ1-3, with D maybe TRBD1 (6 bases). V gave up 4 bases and J gave up 3 bases, with 16 bases separating them. From germline, CDR1 is MNHEY and CDR2 SVGAGI. The CDR3 consists of 16 residues. The DNA of the CDR3 is TGTGCCAGCAGTTCCGACAGGCGGCGAGGTGGAAACACCATATATTTT. This encodes CASSSDRRRGGNTIYF.

The chain is built from TRBV2 and TRBJ2-1; the match to TRBD2 covers 8 bases. Germline values: CDR1 SNHLY, CDR2 FYNNEI. V lost 1 base to trimming and J lost 10 bases; unmatched junction nucleotides: 6. The CDR3 extends over 14 amino acids. In DNA form, the CDR3 reads TGTGCCAGCAGTGAAGAGCGGGGGCGGGGAGAGCAGTTCTTC. Protein: CASSEERGRGEQFF.

This clone was counted between two and nine times. The chain couples TRBV4-1 to TRBJ1-2; possible D gene TRBD1, 6 bases. CDR3 size: 15 residues. Germline loops: CDR1 MGHRA, CDR2 YSYEKL. Trimming stripped 4 bases from V and 3 bases from J, with 15 bases between. CDR3 in amino acids: CASSLAGTIHYGYTF. CDR3 nucleotides: TGCGCCAGCAGCCTCGCCGGGACAATCCACTATGGCTACACCTTC.

J is TRBJ2-1 and V is TRBV7-8; D ambiguous. CDR1 and CDR2 from the germline V gene are SGHVS and FQNEAQ. The CDR3 runs 15 residues. V was shortened by 2 bases and J by 0 bases, with 8 bases between the two germline ends. CDR3: CASSLSLSSYNEQFF. The CDR3 coding sequence is TGTGCCAGCAGCTTATCTCTATCCTCCTACAATGAGCAGTTCTTC.

V and J are TRBV28 and TRBJ1-4; D possibly corresponds to TRBD1 (6 bases). This CDR3 has 14 residues. Looked up from germline, CDR1 is MDHEN and CDR2 is SYDVKM. The V end lost 2 bases, the J end lost 7 bases, and 11 bases lay between the germline ends. The CDR3, as DNA: TGTGCCAGCAGTTTACCGTACAGGGTTGAAAAACTGTTTTTT. Amino acid sequence: CASSLPYRVEKLFF.

This chain links TRBV5-5 with TRBJ1-5; no clear D. Germline loops: CDR1 SGHKS, CDR2 YYEKEE (reference sequence). The CDR3 totals 16 residues. Trimming cost V 0 bases and J 8 bases, with 18 bases left between them. The CDR3 protein is CASSLETRYVHEPQHF. The CDR3 nucleotides read TGTGCCAGCAGCTTGGAAACTCGATACGTCCACGAGCCCCAGCATTTT. The full variable domain, completed using reference TRBV5-5 and TRBJ1-5, is DAGVTQSPTHLIKTRGQQVTLRCSPISGHKSVSWYQQVLGQGPQFIFQYYEKEERGRGNFPDRFSARQFPNYSSELNVNALLLGDSALYLCASSLETRYVHEPQHFGDGTRLSIL.

The CDR3 sequence is CASSRGLQETQYF. The CDR3 DNA sequence: TGTGCCAGCAGCAGGGGTCTCCAAGAGACCCAGTACTTC. The V and J genes are TRBV5-5 and TRBJ2-5; perhaps TRBD1 as D (5 bases). Germline V gene lookup returns CDR1 SGHKS and CDR2 YYEKEE (reference sequence). V was shortened by 4 bases and J by 1 base, with 8 bases between the two germline ends. The CDR3 length is 13 residues.

The rearrangement links TRBV4-3 to TRBJ2-7; D remains unclear. V was cut by 0 bases and J by 1 base, with 13 bases left in between. CDR3 length equals 16 residues. CDR1 LGHNA and CDR2 YSLEER come from the germline V gene. CDR3 bases: TGCGCCAGCAGCCAAGATCCGACTGACTTGTCCTACGAGCAGTACTTC. Amino acid sequence: CASSQDPTDLSYEQYF.

The count of this clone is one. This chain uses TRBV7-9 with TRBJ2-1; no firm D call. The germline V gene has CDR1 SEHNR and CDR2 FQNEAQ (reference sequence). V lost 5 bases to trimming and J lost 9 bases, with 17 bases between them. The CDR3 loop spans 14 amino acids. This chain's CDR3 is CASSPGLSGGEQFF. In nucleotides, the CDR3 is TGTGCCAGCAGCCCGGGTTTAAGTGGCGGTGAGCAGTTCTTC.

This clone was seen only once. V gene TRBV7-9 combines with J gene TRBJ1-5, with 10 bases aligning to TRBD1. With 5 bases clipped from V and 6 bases from J, the junction kept 13 bases outside the gene matches. Per the germline V gene, CDR1 is SEHNR and CDR2 is FQNEAQ (reference sequence). The CDR3 covers 17 residues. The CDR3 loop is CASSAGRQGANTQPQHF. CDR3 coding DNA: TGTGCCAGCAGCGCCGGCCGACAGGGGGCAAACACTCAGCCCCAGCATTTT.

This rearrangement joins TRBV5-6 to TRBJ1-6; D is undetermined. V lost 3 bases to trimming and J lost 5 bases, with 12 bases between them. The CDR3 contains 15 residues. The V gene's germline CDR1 is SGHDT and CDR2 YYEEEE. CDR3 sequence reads: CASSSDTGDNSPLHF. The DNA of the CDR3 is TGTGCCAGCAGCTCGGATACCGGGGATAATTCACCCCTCCACTTT.

This chain links TRBV5-8 with TRBJ1-4; 8 bases fit TRBD1. Germline V CDR1 and CDR2: SGHTS, YDEGEE. This CDR3 spans 14 amino acids. V lost 4 bases and J lost 8; bases outside the gene matches: 7. CDR3 sequence reads: CASSRGQGGEKLFF. The CDR3 nucleotides are TGTGCCAGCAGCCGAGGACAGGGCGGCGAAAAACTGTTTTTT.

This clone turned up a few times. The chain uses TRBV19 and TRBJ1-5; 9 bases fit TRBD1. The CDR3 extends over 13 amino acids. The V gene end was trimmed by 5 bases and the J gene end by 4 bases; junction bases not matched to a gene: 0. CDR1 and CDR2 (germline): LNHDA, SQIVND (reference sequence). CDR3 amino acids: CASSGTGNQPQHF. The CDR3 nucleotides read TGTGCCAGTAGTGGGACAGGGAATCAGCCCCAGCATTTT.

V gene TRBV11-3 combines with J gene TRBJ2-7; TRBD1 is a possible D gene (6 bases). The V gene's germline CDR1 is SGHNT and CDR2 YENEEA. This CDR3 has 13 residues. V lost 2 bases and J lost 7, with 12 bases in between. The CDR3 region has the DNA TGTGCCAGCAGCTTAAACAGGGTTGAGGAGCAGTACTTC. Translating it yields CASSLNRVEEQYF.

This chain joins TRBV7-9 and TRBJ1-1; D is unresolved. The CDR3 is made up of 13 amino acids. Germline lookup yields CDR1 SEHNR and CDR2 FQNEAQ (reference sequence). V was cut by 2 bases and J by 4 bases, with 8 bases left in between. The CDR3, as DNA: TGTGCCAGCAGCTTAAAGCATGGCACTGAAGCTTTCTTT. This gives the protein CASSLKHGTEAFF.

The J gene is TRBJ1-1, the V gene TRBV18; the D is unclear. V shed 2 bases and J shed 3 bases, with 10 bases lying between them. Germline CDR1 KGHSH, CDR2 LQKENI. The CDR3 loop spans 14 amino acids. CDR3: CASSPSVHDTEAFF. In nucleotides, the CDR3 is TGTGCCAGCTCACCAAGCGTACACGACACTGAAGCTTTCTTT.

The V gene is TRBV5-4, the J gene TRBJ1-4, with D perhaps TRBD1 (5 bases). V shed 0 bases and J shed 4 bases, with 10 bases lying between them. Germline-derived CDR1 and CDR2 are SGHNT and YYREEE (reference sequence). The CDR3 consists of 15 residues. The DNA for the CDR3 is TGTGCCAGCAGCTTGGCCCCGGGGGTTAATGAAAAACTGTTTTTT. Translated: CASSLAPGVNEKLFF.

The chain employs TRBV7-6 and TRBJ2-3, with D unresolved. Trimming removed 0 bases from V and 4 bases from J, with 8 bases in between. Germline values: CDR1 SGHVS, CDR2 FNYEAQ. The CDR3 has 14 amino acids. CDR3 nucleotide sequence: TGTGCCAGCAGCTTAGCTTCAGAGGCAGATACGCAGTATTTT. Its protein is CASSLASEADTQYF.

The gene calls are TRBV7-6 and TRBJ1-3; D call uncertain. V gave up 5 bases and J gave up 8 bases, with 10 bases separating them. The CDR3 runs to 12 residues. Per the germline V gene, CDR1 is SGHVS and CDR2 is FNYEAQ. This CDR3 is CASSLVGDTIYF. CDR3 in DNA: TGTGCCAGCAGCCTAGTCGGTGACACCATATATTTT. The full variable domain, rest sourced from reference TRBV7-6 and TRBJ1-3, is GAGVSQSPRYKVTKRGQDVALRCDPISGHVSLYWYRQALGQGPEFLTYFNYEAQQDKSGLPNDRFSAERPEGSISTLTIQRTEQRDSAMYRCASSLVGDTIYFGEGSWLTVV.

This chain links TRBV19 with TRBJ2-5, with 7 bases fitting TRBD1. From germline, CDR1 is LNHDA and CDR2 SQIVND (reference sequence). V trimming: 6 bases; J trimming: 3 bases; junction bases outside the gene matches: 7. CDR3 length: 14 amino acids. In nucleotides, the CDR3 is TGTGCCAGTAGCTTGGGACAGAAGAAAGAGACCCAGTACTTC. This encodes CASSLGQKKETQYF.

This clone was seen only once. This chain joins TRBV6-5 and TRBJ2-2; TRBD2 might be the D (6 bases). Germline values: CDR1 MNHEY, CDR2 SVGAGI. This CDR3 is 16 amino acids long. Trimming took 2 bases from V and 5 from J, leaving 15 bases between them. The CDR3 sequence is CASSYGGGAGTGELFF. In DNA form, the CDR3 reads TGTGCCAGCAGTTACGGCGGAGGGGCGGGGACCGGGGAGCTGTTTTTT.

The chain combines TRBV5-1 with TRBJ2-3; no clear D gene. The CDR3 length is 12 residues. The V gene's germline CDR1 is SGHRS and CDR2 YFSETQ. The germline V and J ends were trimmed by 0 bases and 10 bases, with 9 bases remaining between them. This chain's CDR3 is CASSLVLEPQYF. DNA of the CDR3: TGCGCCAGCAGCTTGGTCCTAGAGCCGCAGTATTTT.

The V gene is TRBV18, the J gene TRBJ1-2; D is unclear. Deletions cut 3 bases from V and 5 bases from J, with 13 bases between. Germline V gene data show CDR1 as KGHSH and CDR2 as LQKENI. The CDR3 covers 14 residues. CDR3 DNA sequence: TGTGCCAGCTCACCGCCAACCGGGGTTTATGGCTACACCTTC. Residues: CASSPPTGVYGYTF. The full variable domain, rest sourced from reference TRBV18 and TRBJ1-2, is NAGVMQNPRHLVRRRGQEARLRCSPMKGHSHVYWYRQLPEEGLKFMVYLQKENIIDESGMPKERFSAEFPKEGPSILRIQQVVRGDSAAYFCASSPPTGVYGYTFGSGTRLTVV.

The DNA of the CDR3 is TGTGCCACTTCAGCGGGCGCAGGGTCTAATGAAAAACTGTTTTTT. Its translation is CATSAGAGSNEKLFF. The chain recombines TRBV15 with TRBJ1-4, with D perhaps TRBD1 (5 bases). Trimming left V 9 bases short and J 3 bases short, with 17 bases between. Germline-derived CDR1 and CDR2 are LNHNV and YYDKDF (reference sequence). The length of the CDR3 is 15 residues. Full variable domain (missing parts from reference TRBV15 and TRBJ1-4): DAMVIQNPRYQVTQFGKPVTLSCSQTLNHNVMYWYQQKSSQAPKLLFHYYDKDFNNEADTPDNFQSRRPNTSFCFLDIRSPGLGDTAMYLCATSAGAGSNEKLFFGSGTQLSVL.

The chain carries TRBV7-9 and TRBJ2-7; TRBD1 agrees at 9 bases. The CDR3 is 13 residues long. Germline trimming cut 5 bases from V and 4 bases from J; bases unmatched to any gene: 3. Germline V gene sequence: CDR1 SEHNR, CDR2 FQNEAQ (reference sequence). CDR3 coding DNA: TGTGCCAGCAGCCGCGACAGGGGGTACGAGCAGTACTTC. This gives the protein CASSRDRGYEQYF.